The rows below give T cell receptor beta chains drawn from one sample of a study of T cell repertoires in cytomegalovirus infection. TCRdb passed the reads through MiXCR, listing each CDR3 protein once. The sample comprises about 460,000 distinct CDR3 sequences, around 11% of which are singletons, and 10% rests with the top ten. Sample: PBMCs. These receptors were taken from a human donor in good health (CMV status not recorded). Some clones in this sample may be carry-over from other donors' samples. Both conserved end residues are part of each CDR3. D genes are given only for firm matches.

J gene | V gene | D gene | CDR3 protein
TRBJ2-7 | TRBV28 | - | CASFPGTQSYEQYF
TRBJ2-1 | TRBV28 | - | CASSPLPSSYNEQFF
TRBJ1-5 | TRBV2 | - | CASRERGRGQPQHF
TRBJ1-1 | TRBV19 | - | CASSIGPENTEAFF
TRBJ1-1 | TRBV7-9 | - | CASRGATGQVNTEAFF
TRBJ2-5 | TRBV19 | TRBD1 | CASPPRDRVWKTQYF
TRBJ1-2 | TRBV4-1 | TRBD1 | CASSQRWTGANYGYTF
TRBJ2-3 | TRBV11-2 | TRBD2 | CASSGLAGGDTQYF
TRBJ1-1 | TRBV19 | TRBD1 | CASSIGWDRVTEAFF
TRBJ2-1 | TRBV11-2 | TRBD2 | CASSSTSGGLYEQFF
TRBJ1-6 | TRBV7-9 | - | CASSLGHEGSPLHF
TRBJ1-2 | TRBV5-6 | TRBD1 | CASSLGQGGSDGYTF
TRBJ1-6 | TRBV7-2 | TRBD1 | CASSFPQGGNSPLHF
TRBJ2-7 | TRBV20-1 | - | CSALTRGKTGYEQYF
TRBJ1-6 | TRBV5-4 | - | CASSELQGYSNSPLHF
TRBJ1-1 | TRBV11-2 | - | CASSLSGGGRMTEAFF
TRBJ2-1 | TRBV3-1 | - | CASSGGLSYNEQFF
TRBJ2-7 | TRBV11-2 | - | CASTLPKGGPEQYF
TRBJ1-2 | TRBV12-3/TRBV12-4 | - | CASRTGLHYGYTF
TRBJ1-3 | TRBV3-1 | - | CASSPRGDTIYF
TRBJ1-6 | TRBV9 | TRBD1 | CASSSKGQGSSPLHF
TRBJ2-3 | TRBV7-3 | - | CASSLLGDVTDTQYF
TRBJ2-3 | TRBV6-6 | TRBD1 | CASSYHTGGLDTQYF
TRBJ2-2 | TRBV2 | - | CASAEAGELFF
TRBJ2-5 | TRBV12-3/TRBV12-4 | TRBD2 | CASSLWTSAHQETQYF
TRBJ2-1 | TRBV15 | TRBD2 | CATSREGTRIGNEQFF
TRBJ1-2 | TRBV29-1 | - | CSVGRGDGYTF
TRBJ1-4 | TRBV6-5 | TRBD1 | CASSSDRGQDEKLFF
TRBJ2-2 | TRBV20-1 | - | CSARDGVTGELFF
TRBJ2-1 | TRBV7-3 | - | CASSPRAAVEQFF
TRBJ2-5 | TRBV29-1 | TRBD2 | CSVLGLAGQETQYF
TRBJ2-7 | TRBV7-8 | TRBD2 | CASSFRLAGETYEQYF
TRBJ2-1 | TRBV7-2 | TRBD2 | CASSSSLFSGRGPYNEQFF
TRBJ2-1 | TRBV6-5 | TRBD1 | CASSYGRDSTQFF
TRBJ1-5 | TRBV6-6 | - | CASSSGRVIGQPQHF
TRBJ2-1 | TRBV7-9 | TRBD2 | CASSLAWLAGGNEQFF
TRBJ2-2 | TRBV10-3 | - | CAVGTGRDTGELFF
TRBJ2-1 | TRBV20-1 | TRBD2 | CSARDWSSGSGEQFF
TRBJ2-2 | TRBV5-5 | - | CASSPVGSSNTGELFF
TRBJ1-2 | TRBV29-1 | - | CSGLGGVDGYTF
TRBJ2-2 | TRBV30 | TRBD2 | CAWKVAGGPHGELFF
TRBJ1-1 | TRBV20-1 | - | CSARDSMNTEAFF
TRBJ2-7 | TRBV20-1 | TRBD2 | CSARPSGLGPYEQYF
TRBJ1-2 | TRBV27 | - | CASSPRGVSNYGYTF
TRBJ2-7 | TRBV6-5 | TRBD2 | CASRGTSTYEQYF
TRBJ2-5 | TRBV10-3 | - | CAISESRRADQETQYF
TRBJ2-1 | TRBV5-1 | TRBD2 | CASSEITGTKTYNEQFF
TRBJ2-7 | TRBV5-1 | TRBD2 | CASSWTGTSGSYEQYF
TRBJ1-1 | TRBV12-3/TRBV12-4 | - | CASSREGDTEAFF
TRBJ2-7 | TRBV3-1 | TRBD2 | CASSQDLASGSHEQYF
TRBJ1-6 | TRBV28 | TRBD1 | CASTPGGTGVRNSPLHF
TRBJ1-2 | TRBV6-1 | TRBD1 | CASTRTGGAFGYTF
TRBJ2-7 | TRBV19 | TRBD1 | CASSIAYAGQGLSYEQYF
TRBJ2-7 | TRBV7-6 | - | CASQRSQRAVRMSSYEQYF
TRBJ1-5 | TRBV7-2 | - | CASSPDTGNQPQHF